The clone carrying this TCR beta chain was seen at least ten times. Its antigen remains unidentified. This sample stems from a study of T-cell reconstitution after alpha-beta-depleted transplantation in children. Study-wide results and caveats: T-cell counts and diversity at one year post-transplant came mainly from newly produced T cells.

Unique molecular identifiers were used in preparing the TCRbeta library. TCRdb processed the PCR reads anew with MiXCR; each CDR3 protein has one entry. The sample lists 140,000 to 150,000 distinct CDR3 sequences; about 9% were seen once. CDR3 length equals 14 residues. Germline CDR1 reads MNHEY; CDR2 reads SVGAGI. The V end was cut by 0 bases, the J end by 3 bases, with 8 bases between. The source of this sequence is a female patient younger than 10 who had a stem cell transplant for congenital amegakaryocytic thrombocytopenia, so the T cells may come from the graft donor. The sequencing used PBMCs, mostly from graft donor cells, collected 180 days after TCRalphabeta/CD19-depleted stem cell transplant. The rearrangement uses TRBV6-5 and TRBJ1-2; no definite D call. CDR3 sequence (DNA): TGTGCCAGCAGTTACTCAATAGTCGACTATGGCTACACCTTC. It is translated as CASSYSIVDYGYTF.